This entry is about one TCR beta chain. Its cognate antigen is unknown. T-allo10 cells from the graft donor were described as anergic, host-alloantigen-specific, and alloantigen-specific suppressors. V shed 0 bases, J shed 5 bases, and the junction held 12 bases outside the gene matches. The CDR3 extends over 17 amino acids. In germline, CDR1 is LGHDT, CDR2 YNNKEL (reference sequence). TCRdb called the reads again in MiXCR, with one record for every CDR3 protein. This table has about 24,000 distinct CDR3 sequences, around 70% appearing once. This specimen comes from a study of type 1 regulatory T cells. For the study at large: An in vitro protocol generated T-allo10, a Tr1-enriched, alloantigen-specific CD4 T cell product.

The V and J genes are TRBV3-1 and TRBJ2-5; 7 bases match TRBD2. The sample was cultured T cells, either the whole culture or a sorted T cell fraction (not recorded which). Subset specified: Tr1-enriched cell product generated in vitro against host alloantigens. This clonotype originated in a human donor in good health. This chain's CDR3 is CASSQDMSGGGRETQYF. The CDR3, as DNA: TGTGCCAGCAGCCAAGATATGTCGGGGGGAGGAAGGGAGACCCAGTACTTC.